This T cell receptor (beta chain) was documented in a study of blood T cell repertoires in COVID-19. Profiling relied on immunoSEQ multiplex PCR, and the TCRdb table lists in-frame clones only, not all of them. The table records about 16,000 clones, approximately 86% of them present only once. The sequenced material came from peripheral blood. This clonotype was sampled from a human donor in a cohort sampled during active COVID-19.

In DNA form, the CDR3 reads TGCAGCGTTGAGTTGGGCTCCTATGGTGGCTACACCTTC. It specifies CSVELGSYGGYTF. The gene calls are TRBV29-1 and TRBJ1-2; D not resolved. This CDR3 is 13 amino acids long. Germline values: CDR1 SQVTM, CDR2 ANQGSEA. V lost 3 bases, J lost 7 bases, and 15 bases lay in between.